This T cell receptor (beta chain) was obtained from a study of early T cells in non-severe SARS-CoV-2 infection. Looking at the study overall: The input, bulk RNA from unsorted whole blood, was sequenced, and chains were unpaired. Overall study results and limits: VDJdb matching, biased toward anti-spike CD8 responses, missed private and CD4 specificities.

The germline V and J ends were trimmed by 1 base and 2 bases, with 9 bases remaining between them. Looked up from germline, CDR1 is MNHEY and CDR2 is SVGAGI. CDR3 length: 14 residues. Individual cDNA molecules were tagged with unique molecular identifiers. MiXCR, run by TCRdb on the 5' RACE reads, gives a single entry per CDR3 protein. The repertoire consists of roughly 12,000 distinct CDR3 sequences, with around 5% occurring once and the leading ten covering roughly 9.5%. This clonotype was found many times. Its target is unknown. Specimen: whole blood. This clonotype was sampled from an adult who was a healthcare worker with PCR-confirmed SARS-CoV-2 infection or an uninfected control (not recorded which). The rearrangement uses TRBV6-5 and TRBJ2-7; D is perhaps TRBD1 (6 bases). DNA for the CDR3: TGTGCCAGCAGTTACTACGGACAGCCCTACGAGCAGTACTTC. Protein product: CASSYYGQPYEQYF.